These 19 T cell receptor beta chains share one sample of origin, sequenced in a study of T cell clonality in common variable immunodeficiency. The assay was immunoSEQ multiplex PCR, and TCRdb's table has in-frame clones only and misses some. The sample includes approximately 81,000 clones, none of them occurring once. The source material was peripheral blood mononuclear cells. Every receptor here comes from a person aged 18 to 70 in good health.

In its sample, this clone was seen a few times. The CDR3 end lies 3 residues beyond the end of the read and is filled in from the germline J gene. The chain is built from TRBV19 and TRBJ1-3; TRBD1 might be the D (6 bases). Per the germline V gene, CDR1 is LNHDA and CDR2 is SQIVND (reference sequence). Trimming shortened V by 3 bases and J by 0 bases, and 12 bases separated the two germline ends. This CDR3 has 16 residues. CDR3 DNA (partial): TGTGCCAGTAGTATCCAGAGGGGACACTCTGGAAACACC. Translation gives CASSIQRGHSGNT. The CDR3 as a whole reads CASSIQRGHSGNTIYF. Drawing the rest from reference TRBV19 and TRBJ1-3, the complete variable domain is DGGITQSPKYLFRKEGQNVTLSCEQNLNHDAMYWYRQDPGQGLRLIYYSQIVNDFQKGDIAEGYSVSREKKESFPLTVTSAQKNPTAFYLCASSIQRGHSGNTIYFGEGSWLTVV.

This clone was seen a few times. The read ends 3 residues early relative to the CDR3; the germline J gene fills the gap. The V gene is TRBV6-2 or TRBV6-3, the J gene TRBJ1-6, with TRBD1 identical over 8 bases. Looked up from germline, CDR1 is MNHEY and CDR2 is SVGEGT. J was trimmed by 8 bases and V by 6 bases; bases with no gene match: 6. This CDR3 is 14 amino acids long. CDR3 sequence: CASRPTGDDSPLHF. Partial CDR3 DNA: TGTGCCAGCAGGCCGACAGGGGACGATTCACCC.

This clone was counted at least ten times. The read ends 3 residues before the CDR3 terminus; that terminus is restored from the germline J gene. The chain has TRBV6-1 and TRBJ2-1; the D gene is possibly TRBD1 (7 bases). Germline CDR1 reads MNHNS; CDR2 reads SASEGT. Trimming cost V 1 base and J 6 bases, with 19 bases left between them. This CDR3 contains 17 residues. The CDR3 loop is CASSEGLGRGVGNEQFF. The covered CDR3 bases are TGTGCCAGCAGTGAAGGTCTAGGCAGGGGGGTTGGCAATGAG.

This clone was found many times. Read coverage stops 3 residues before the CDR3 terminus; the germline J gene supplies the remainder. This chain links TRBV20-1 with TRBJ2-5, with a tentative D call TRBD1 (5 bases). This CDR3 has 16 residues. Looked up from germline, CDR1 is DFQATT and CDR2 is SNEGSKA (reference sequence). The germline V and J ends were trimmed by 6 bases and 0 bases, with 20 bases remaining between them. This chain's CDR3 is CSADSKESSYQETQYF. The DNA read from the CDR3 is TGCAGTGCCGACAGTAAGGAGTCCTCGTACCAAGAGACC.

This clone was counted at least ten times. Read sequence stops 3 residues before the CDR3 end, and the germline J gene provides the missing end. V usage is TRBV20-1 and J usage is TRBJ2-3; D ambiguous. CDR3 length: 13 amino acids. Germline-derived CDR1 and CDR2 are DFQATT and SNEGSKA (reference sequence). Trimming left V 3 bases short and J 2 bases short, with 9 bases between. CDR3 amino acids: CSARRQNTDTQYF. The part of the CDR3 DNA that was read is TGCAGTGCTAGGCGGCAAAACACAGATACG.

This clone was counted at least ten times. Coverage ceases 3 residues before the CDR3 finishes, and the germline J gene fills in the end. This rearrangement joins TRBV4-1 to TRBJ1-4; 9 bases match TRBD1. V was pared by 0 bases and J by 6 bases, with 5 bases of the junction left unmatched. The CDR3 has 16 residues. Germline V gene data show CDR1 as MGHRA and CDR2 as YSYEKL. CDR3 DNA, as far as it was read: TGCGCCAGCAGCCAAGATCCCCGGACAGGGGATGAAAAA. This codes for CASSQDPRTGDEK. The entire CDR3 protein reads CASSQDPRTGDEKLFF.

This clone was detected ten times or more. The read ends 3 residues before the CDR3 terminus; that terminus is restored from the germline J gene. The chain couples TRBV7-3 to TRBJ2-5, with TRBD2 matching 7 bases. CDR3 length: 15 residues. Germline CDR1 and CDR2: SGHTA and FQGTGA. Losses at the gene ends were 3 bases for V and 4 bases for J; bases not matched to a gene: 8. The CDR3 here is CASSFRAGVRETQYF. The CDR3 DNA, read in part, is TGTGCCAGCAGCTTTCGGGCGGGAGTCAGAGAGACC.

This clone has at least ten counts. The DNA read from the CDR3 is TGCGCCAGCAGTGAGGGGGCAAGGTTTGACACTGAA. It yields the protein CASSEGARFDTE. The CDR3 in full is CASSEGARFDTEAFF. The chain couples TRBV10-1 to TRBJ1-1; possibly TRBD1 for D (5 bases). Sequencing ends 3 residues short of the CDR3 end; the germline J gene provides the rest. Germline CDR1 WNHNN, CDR2 SYGVQD (reference sequence). The CDR3 is 15 residues long. Trimming removed 2 bases at V and 3 bases at J, with 13 bases between.

This clone has a count of ten or more. The sequenced fragment ends 3 residues before the CDR3 boundary, so the rest is inferred from the germline J gene. The J gene is TRBJ2-7, the V gene TRBV19; 10 nucleotides agree with TRBD2. Trimming took 0 bases from V and 5 from J; bases not matched to a gene: 10. The CDR3 extends over 17 amino acids. Germline assignment: CDR1 LNHDA and CDR2 SQIVND (reference sequence). The CDR3 loop is CASSIEHKAGGVHEQYF. CDR3 DNA (partial): TGTGCCAGTAGTATAGAGCATAAAGCGGGAGGGGTCCACGAG.

This clone was picked up many times. The read gets to within 3 residues of the CDR3 end, and the germline J gene fills in the rest. J is TRBJ2-5 and V is TRBV7-3, with TRBD2 identical over 7 bases. Germline V CDR1 and CDR2: SGHTA, FQGTGA. The V gene end was trimmed by 2 bases and the J gene end by 5 bases; junction bases not matched to a gene: 14. The CDR3 runs to 17 residues. The DNA read from the CDR3 is TGTGCCAGCAGCTTAGGGGGTGGGGGACTACCAGGGGAGACC. Its protein is CASSLGGGGLPGET. The CDR3 in its entirety is CASSLGGGGLPGETQYF.

Ten or more counts support this clone. The sequenced fragment ends 3 residues before the CDR3 boundary, so the rest is inferred from the germline J gene. This rearrangement joins TRBV9 to TRBJ2-1, with 7 positions matching TRBD2. CDR3 length equals 16 residues. The junction had 10 bases not matched to a gene; V was cut back by 0 bases and J by 7 bases. The germline V gene has CDR1 SGDLS and CDR2 YYNGEE. The sequenced CDR3 bases are TGTGCCAGCAGCGTAGGCTCGGGGGGAGAGGTAAATGAG. This codes for CASSVGSGGEVNE. The full CDR3 is CASSVGSGGEVNEQFF.

In its sample, this clone was seen many times. The CDR3 reads CASSSAGEGYEQYF. The sequenced part of the CDR3 DNA is TGTGCCAGTAGTTCGGCAGGAGAGGGCTACGAG. The chain uses TRBV19 and TRBJ2-7, with D possibly being TRBD2 (5 bases). The read is 3 residues too short to cover the CDR3 end, so that end is filled in from the germline J gene. The CDR3 extends over 14 amino acids. V gave up 5 bases and J gave up 3 bases, with 14 bases separating them. Germline CDR1 and CDR2: LNHDA and SQIVND (reference sequence).

This clone was counted at least ten times. The read comes to an end 3 residues before the CDR3 does, leaving the germline J gene to fill in the end. The rearrangement joins TRBV6-2 or TRBV6-3 to TRBJ2-7; the match to TRBD1 covers 7 bases. The CDR3 loop spans 14 amino acids. Germline CDR1 MNHEY, CDR2 SVGEGT. J was trimmed by 3 bases and V by 0 bases; bases with no gene match: 2. CDR3 DNA (partial): TGTGCCAGCAGTTACTCGGCAGGGGGCTACGAG. The encoded protein is CASSYSAGGYE. The full-length CDR3 reads as CASSYSAGGYEQYF.

This clone was detected a few times. The CDR3 DNA, read in part, is TGTGCCAGCACCCAAGGGCGGACCCGAGCGGGGCGTCACTCCTACGAG. Translated: CASTQGRTRAGRHSYE. The whole CDR3 protein is CASTQGRTRAGRHSYEQYF. The V call is TRBV2, the J call TRBJ2-7, with 7 bases fitting TRBD2. The CDR3 extends 3 residues past the end of the read, so its final part is completed from the germline J gene. V trimming: 7 bases; J trimming: 0 bases; junction bases outside the gene matches: 21. Germline V gene data show CDR1 as SNHLY and CDR2 as FYNNEI. The CDR3 covers 19 residues.

This clone was detected ten times or more. The missing CDR3 end, 3 residues past where the read stops, is filled in from the germline J gene. The V gene is TRBV6-2 or TRBV6-3, the J gene TRBJ2-7; 7 nucleotides align to TRBD1. With 2 bases clipped from V and 2 bases from J, the junction kept 6 bases outside the gene matches. Looked up from germline, CDR1 is MNHEY and CDR2 is SVGEGT. The CDR3 runs to 15 residues. CDR3 bases read: TGTGCCAGCAGTTACGAGACAGGGTACACCTACGAG. It is translated as CASSYETGYTYE. The full CDR3 sequence reads CASSYETGYTYEQYF.

The table lists this clone with many counts. The read terminates 3 residues ahead of where the CDR3 ends, so the germline J gene completes it. This chain joins TRBV6-2 or TRBV6-3 and TRBJ2-3; 12 positions agree with TRBD2. The germline V gene has CDR1 MNHEY and CDR2 SVGEGT. The length of the CDR3 is 15 residues. V shed 6 bases and J 6 bases; nucleotides not matched to a gene: 7. The CDR3 bases that were read are TGTGCCAGCAGCCGACTAGCGGGAGAGGGGGATACG. This gives the protein CASSRLAGEGDT. The CDR3 as a whole reads CASSRLAGEGDTQYF.

This clone was detected ten times or more. The read finishes 3 residues shy of the CDR3 end, and the germline J gene is used to complete it. The rearrangement joins TRBV7-9 to TRBJ1-1; no definite D call. The CDR3 length is 13 residues. In germline, CDR1 is SEHNR, CDR2 FQNEAQ (reference sequence). Trimming left V 7 bases short and J 5 bases short, with 14 bases between. CDR3 sequence reads: CASMVRPGTEAFF. The covered CDR3 bases are TGTGCCAGCATGGTCCGGCCGGGGACTGAA.

For this clone: The missing CDR3 end, 3 residues past where the read stops, is filled in from the germline J gene. The chain combines TRBV5-8 with TRBJ2-5; D is uncertain. The CDR3 runs to 11 residues. Germline CDR1 and CDR2: SGHTS and YDEGEE. V dropped 7 bases and J dropped 4 bases, with 8 bases sitting between them. CDR3 DNA (partial): TGTGCCAGCTTGAAGGGAGAGACC. This translates into CASLKGET. The full CDR3 is CASLKGETQYF.

The table lists this clone with many counts. The read falls 3 residues short of the CDR3 end, and the missing part is taken from the germline J gene. The chain carries TRBV5-6 and TRBJ1-5, with D hard to call. The germline V gene has CDR1 SGHDT and CDR2 YYEEEE. This CDR3 region has 14 residues. Deletions cut 2 bases from V and 9 bases from J, with 15 bases between. This CDR3 is CASSFISTPGPQHF. CDR3 DNA (partial): TGTGCCAGCAGCTTTATATCTACCCCCGGGCCC. Combining the CDR3 with reference TRBV5-6 and TRBJ1-5 gives the whole variable domain DAGVTQSPTHLIKTRGQQVTLRCSPKSGHDTVSWYQQALGQGPQFIFQYYEEEERQRGNFPDRFSGHQFPNYSSELNVNALLLGDSALYLCASSFISTPGPQHFGDGTRLSIL.